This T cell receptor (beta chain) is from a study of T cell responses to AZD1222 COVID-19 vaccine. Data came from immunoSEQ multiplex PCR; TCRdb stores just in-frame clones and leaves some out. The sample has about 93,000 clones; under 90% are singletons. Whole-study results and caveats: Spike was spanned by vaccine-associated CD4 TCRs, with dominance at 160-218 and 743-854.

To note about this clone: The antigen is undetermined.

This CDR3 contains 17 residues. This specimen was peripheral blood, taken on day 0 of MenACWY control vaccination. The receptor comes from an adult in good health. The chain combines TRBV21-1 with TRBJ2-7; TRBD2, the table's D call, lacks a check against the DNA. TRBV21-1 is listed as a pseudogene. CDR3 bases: TGTGCCAGCAGCAAAGAAGATGGGAGGGGGTCCTCCTACGAGCAGTACTTC. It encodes CASSKEDGRGSSYEQYF.